The 25 T cell receptor beta chains below were found in one sample sequenced in a study of T cell repertoires in cytomegalovirus infection. These TCRs' antigens remain unknown. Each CDR3 protein is one row after TCRdb ran MiXCR on the reads. Among 700,000 to 900,000 distinct CDR3 sequences listed, roughly 28% were seen once. Sequencing used cultured CD8+ T cells from PBMCs, obtained from culture after CMV antigen stimulation. The receptors shown here come from a human donor in good health (CMV status not recorded). Some clones in this sample may be carry-over from other donors' samples.

The rearrangement joins TRBV7-3 to TRBJ1-1; no clear D. V was cut by 0 bases and J by 1 base, with 12 bases left in between. The CDR3 consists of 16 residues. Per the germline V gene, CDR1 is SGHTA and CDR2 is FQGTGA. The CDR3 DNA reads TGTGCCAGCAGCTTAACTCCGGAAAGCGGGAACACTGAAGCTTTCTTT. This encodes CASSLTPESGNTEAFF. The full variable domain, rest sourced from reference TRBV7-3 and TRBJ1-1, is GAGVSQTPSNKVTEKGKYVELRCDPISGHTALYWYRQSLGQGPEFLIYFQGTGAADDSGLPNDRFFAVRPEGSVSTLKIQRTERGDSAVYLCASSLTPESGNTEAFFGQGTRLTVV.

The chain employs TRBV7-9 and TRBJ2-7, with D perhaps matching TRBD1 or TRBD2 (5 bases each). Trimming removed 5 bases at V and 4 bases at J, with 12 bases between. Germline CDR1 and CDR2: SEHNR and FQNEAQ (reference sequence). The CDR3 covers 13 residues. The CDR3 nucleotides read TGTGCCAGCAGCACTGGGACGGGGTACGAGCAGTACTTC. This codes for CASSTGTGYEQYF.

The chain recombines TRBV6-5 with TRBJ2-1; 10 bases are a match to TRBD1. V trimming: 1 base; J trimming: 5 bases; junction bases outside the gene matches: 5. The CDR3 is 16 amino acids. CDR1 is MNHEY and CDR2 is SVGAGI in the germline V gene. The CDR3 coding sequence is TGTGCCAGCAGTTACTTGTCGGGACAGGGGCACAATGAGCAGTTCTTC. This translates into CASSYLSGQGHNEQFF.

This clonotype was seen only a few times. V usage is TRBV19 and J usage is TRBJ1-1, with 7 positions matching TRBD1. Trimming at V came to 3 bases and at J to 6 bases, leaving 7 bases not matched to a gene. The CDR3 totals 14 residues. The germline CDR1 and CDR2 sequences are LNHDA and SQIVND (reference sequence). The CDR3 is CASSIGTEGSEAFF. Written as DNA, the CDR3 is TGTGCCAGTAGTATCGGGACAGAAGGCTCTGAAGCTTTCTTT.

Ten or more counts support this clonotype. The chain has TRBV7-8 and TRBJ2-2, with 8 bases matching TRBD2. Germline V gene data show CDR1 as SGHVS and CDR2 as FQNEAQ. After removal of 4 bases from V and 6 bases from J, the junction contained 10 bases not matched to a gene. The CDR3 sequence is 16 residues long. CDR3 in amino acids: CASSSITSGESGELFF. CDR3 coding DNA: TGTGCCAGCAGCTCCATCACTAGCGGTGAATCCGGGGAGCTGTTTTTT.

This clonotype was seen more than once but under ten times. The chain has TRBV12-3 or TRBV12-4 and TRBJ1-3; D ambiguous. This CDR3 is built from 14 residues. Trimming removed 0 bases from V and 1 base from J, with 4 bases in between. This chain's CDR3 is CASSLAPSGNTIYF. CDR3 DNA: TGTGCCAGCAGTTTAGCCCCTTCTGGAAACACCATATATTTT.

This clonotype occurred a few times. The V and J genes are TRBV27 and TRBJ1-6, with D perhaps TRBD1 (6 bases). The CDR3 runs to 22 residues. The V and J ends lost 6 bases and 2 bases respectively, with 32 bases between them. CDR1 and CDR2 from the germline V gene are MNHEY and SMNVEV (reference sequence). The DNA for the CDR3 is TGTGCCAGCAGCCCTTATCGAACTTTGACAGGACCACTATTCCCCTATAATTCACCCCTCCACTTT. Amino acid sequence: CASSPYRTLTGPLFPYNSPLHF.

The V and J genes are TRBV14 and TRBJ2-1; possible D gene TRBD1, 6 bases. CDR1 is SGHDN, CDR2 FVKESK, per germline. V was clipped by 1 base and J by 5 bases, with 15 bases between them. The CDR3 has 16 residues. CDR3 bases: TGTGCCAGCAGCCAAGCATTCACAGGGCTCCACAATGAGCAGTTCTTC. It codes for CASSQAFTGLHNEQFF.

There are a few counts of this clonotype. This chain links TRBV27 with TRBJ1-5; 11 bases match TRBD1. Germline loops: CDR1 MNHEY, CDR2 SMNVEV (reference sequence). There are 14 residues in the CDR3. Unmatched junction bases numbered 1, after V lost 4 bases and J lost 5 bases. DNA of the CDR3: TGTGCCAGCAGTTGGGGACAGGGGGATCAGCCCCAGCATTTT. It yields the protein CASSWGQGDQPQHF.

The table lists this clonotype with a few counts. The genes are TRBV7-9 and TRBJ1-5, with D unclear. V was pared by 5 bases and J by 3 bases, with 11 bases between. The germline CDR1 and CDR2 sequences are SEHNR and FQNEAQ (reference sequence). The CDR3 loop spans 14 amino acids. In nucleotides, the CDR3 is TGTGCCAGCAGCGACGACGGATTCAATCAGCCCCAGCATTTT. This gives the protein CASSDDGFNQPQHF.

This chain uses TRBV13 with TRBJ1-5; no clear D. Germline CDR1 is PRHDT and CDR2 is FYEKMQ (reference sequence). V shed 5 bases and J shed 2 bases, with 13 bases lying between them. CDR3 size: 15 residues. The CDR3 loop is CASSPGRHGNQPQHF. The CDR3 DNA reads as TGTGCCAGCAGCCCAGGAAGGCACGGCAATCAGCCCCAGCATTTT.

The chain combines TRBV6-6 with TRBJ2-2; D is unresolved. The CDR3 has 12 residues. The ends were cut back, 7 bases at V and 8 bases at J, with 11 bases in the middle. CDR1 is MNHNY, CDR2 SVGAGI, per germline (reference sequence). The CDR3 region is CASTPNGGELFF. The CDR3, as DNA: TGTGCCAGCACCCCAAATGGGGGGGAGCTGTTTTTT.

This chain connects TRBV19 to TRBJ2-1, with D possibly matching TRBD1 (6 bases). CDR3 length equals 14 residues. CDR1 and CDR2 from the germline V gene are LNHDA and SQIVND (reference sequence). V shed 4 bases and J shed 1 base, with 8 bases lying between them. The CDR3 DNA follows: TGTGCCAGTAGTACCCAGGGGTCCTACAATGAGCAGTTCTTC. It specifies CASSTQGSYNEQFF.

Regarding this clonotype: An end of the junction does not agree with germline; a read error may underlie this. The V and J genes are TRBV7-2 and TRBJ2-1; 9 bases are a match to TRBD2. CDR1 and CDR2 (germline): SGHTA, FQGNSA. There are 14 residues in the CDR3. CDR3 coding DNA: TGTGCCAGCAGCAGCGGGGGGTCCTCCAATGAGCAGTTCTTC. Protein product: CASSSGGSSNEQFF.

There are a few counts of this clonotype. This chain links TRBV27 with TRBJ2-7; the D is unclear. The CDR3 runs to 14 residues. Trimming removed 2 bases from V and 2 bases from J, with 10 bases in between. Germline loops: CDR1 MNHEY, CDR2 SMNVEV (reference sequence). The CDR3 DNA sequence: TGTGCCAGCAGTTTAAGTAGTACCCCCTACGAGCAGTACTTC. It yields the protein CASSLSSTPYEQYF.

This clonotype was observed a few times. The chain employs TRBV7-8 and TRBJ1-5; D uncertain. CDR3 length equals 14 residues. Trimming shortened V by 8 bases and J by 0 bases, and 11 bases separated the two germline ends. Germline V gene lookup returns CDR1 SGHVS and CDR2 FQNEAQ. CDR3 DNA: TGTGCCAGCGCTGAGGAGTATAGCAATCAGCCCCAGCATTTT. Protein: CASAEEYSNQPQHF.

The CDR3: CSAAPGQGSQPQHF. DNA for the CDR3: TGCAGTGCTGCCCCGGGACAGGGGTCTCAGCCCCAGCATTTT. The gene calls are TRBV20-1 and TRBJ1-5; TRBD1 aligns across 10 bases. Germline V gene data show CDR1 as DFQATT and CDR2 as SNEGSKA (reference sequence). J lost 6 bases, V lost 5 bases, and 7 bases had no gene match. This CDR3 contains 14 residues.

The rearrangement joins TRBV27 to TRBJ2-7; D is unclear. V dropped 5 bases and J dropped 0 bases, with 14 bases sitting between them. This CDR3 contains 15 residues. Germline CDR1 is MNHEY and CDR2 is SMNVEV (reference sequence). The CDR3 DNA follows: TGTGCCAGCAGTCCCCTTCGGCCCCCCTCCTACGAGCAGTACTTC. It is translated as CASSPLRPPSYEQYF.

Only a few counts were recorded for this clonotype. CDR3 residues: CASSFPGQGIAPGANVLTF. The CDR3 DNA reads as TGTGCCAGCAGCTTCCCCGGACAGGGGATCGCACCTGGGGCCAACGTCCTGACTTTC. The chain couples TRBV7-3 to TRBJ2-6; 9 nucleotides align to TRBD1. This CDR3 region has 19 residues. With V trimmed by 3 bases and J by 2 bases, 11 bases remained unmatched. Germline V gives CDR1 SGHTA, CDR2 FQGTGA.

The V call is TRBV6-5, the J call TRBJ2-5, with 7 bases lining up with TRBD1. In germline, CDR1 is MNHEY, CDR2 SVGAGI. J gave up 1 base and V 6 bases, and 11 bases lay outside the gene matches. The CDR3 is 16 residues long. CDR3 sequence: CASRRIGQARQETQYF. CDR3 DNA sequence: TGTGCCAGCAGACGAATAGGACAGGCTCGCCAAGAGACCCAGTACTTC.

The J gene is TRBJ1-1, the V gene TRBV4-3; the D gene is possibly TRBD1 (5 bases). This CDR3 region has 14 residues. Per the germline V gene, CDR1 is LGHNA and CDR2 is YSLEER. Trimming removed 1 base at V and 3 bases at J, with 9 bases between. CDR3 DNA: TGCGCCAGCAGCCAAGGCAGGGCTTACACTGAAGCTTTCTTT. This codes for CASSQGRAYTEAFF.

This clonotype was seen a few times. The gene calls are TRBV7-9 and TRBJ2-1; no firm D call. Trimming left V 1 base short and J 3 bases short, with 10 bases between. Germline CDR1 reads SEHNR; CDR2 reads FQNEAQ (reference sequence). The CDR3 is 15 residues long. The CDR3 coding sequence is TGTGCCAGCAGCTTAGTGGCGACGAACTACAATGAGCAGTTCTTC. This translates into CASSLVATNYNEQFF.

The chain links TRBV6-1 to TRBJ2-3, with 9 bases aligning to TRBD2. The CDR3 consists of 14 residues. The ends lost 7 bases at V and 5 bases at J; junction bases unmatched: 7. The V gene's germline CDR1 is MNHNS and CDR2 SASEGT. Here the CDR3 reads CASMERGVRDTQYF. For the CDR3, the DNA is TGTGCCAGCATGGAGCGGGGGGTGCGAGATACGCAGTATTTT.

The CDR3 sequence: CASSEGHYSTDTQYF. The CDR3 DNA reads TGTGCCAGCAGTGAAGGGCATTATAGCACAGATACGCAGTATTTT. The chain has TRBV2 and TRBJ2-3; D not resolved. The V gene lost 1 base and the J gene lost 0 bases, with 8 bases spanning the gap. CDR3 size: 15 residues. The germline V gene has CDR1 SNHLY and CDR2 FYNNEI.

This clonotype was picked up a small number of times. CDR3 residues: CASRLGGGGSPLHF. CDR3 bases: TGTGCCAGCAGGCTAGGAGGGGGTGGTTCACCCCTCCACTTT. The gene calls are TRBV27 and TRBJ1-6; tentative D call: TRBD1 (6 bases). The CDR3 sequence is 14 residues long. Trimming shortened V by 6 bases and J by 9 bases, and 15 bases separated the two germline ends. Germline V gene lookup returns CDR1 MNHEY and CDR2 SMNVEV (reference sequence).